These T cell receptor beta chains were read from a single sample in a study of T-cell reconstitution after alpha-beta-depleted transplantation in children. TCRdb passed the PCR reads through MiXCR, listing each CDR3 protein once. There are fewer than 250,000 distinct CDR3 sequences in the sample; about a sixth occur only once, and around two fifths lies in the top ten. Specimen: PBMCs, mostly from graft donor cells, collected 360 days after TCRalphabeta/CD19-depleted stem cell transplant. Receptor source: a male patient aged 2 to 9 who had a stem cell transplant for acute lymphoblastic leukemia, so the T cells may come from the graft donor. Both conserved end residues are part of each CDR3. The D gene is left open where the match is weak. The size of a clone is reported for some rows only, either as once, few or many, or as a class for expanded clones.

TRBV12-3/TRBV12-4	TRBJ1-3	-	-	CASSFPLRDTIYF	TGTGCCAGCAGTTTCCCTTTGAGGGACACCATATATTTT
TRBV10-3	TRBJ2-3	-	TRBD1	CAISEGQGRTDTQYF	TGTGCCATCAGCGAAGGACAGGGGAGGACAGATACGCAGTATTTT
TRBV27	TRBJ1-1	few	TRBD1	CASSSNRGMNTEAFF	TGTGCCAGCAGTTCCAACAGGGGCATGAACACTGAAGCTTTCTTT
TRBV7-7	TRBJ2-5	many	TRBD2	CASSLDSTSGETQYF	TGTGCCAGCAGCTTAGATTCGACTAGCGGGGAGACCCAGTACTTC
TRBV10-2	TRBJ2-5	-	-	CASSESKWTPPGAQYF	TGCGCCAGCAGTGAGTCGAAATGGACTCCCCCGGGGGCCCAGTACTTC
TRBV7-2	TRBJ2-3	few	TRBD1	CASSPRGTGGLRDTQYF	TGTGCCAGCAGCCCTAGGGGGACAGGGGGGCTCCGGGATACGCAGTATTTT
TRBV7-2	TRBJ2-7	-	-	CASSLASGSYEQYF	TGTGCCAGCAGCTTAGCTAGCGGCTCCTACGAGCAGTACTTC
TRBV29-1	TRBJ2-1	-	-	CSAPIFNEQFF	TGCAGCGCCCCGATATTCAATGAGCAGTTCTTC
TRBV5-1	TRBJ2-7	few	TRBD2	CASSWEGQARYEQYF	TGCGCCAGCAGCTGGGAGGGGCAAGCCAGGTACGAGCAGTACTTC
TRBV9	TRBJ2-1	-	-	CASSAEAGTSPNEQFF	TGTGCCAGCAGCGCAGAGGCCGGGACATCCCCCAATGAGCAGTTCTTC
TRBV4-2	TRBJ2-1	few	TRBD2	CASSQDHRGGAQNEQFF	TGTGCCAGCAGCCAAGATCACCGGGGAGGGGCACAAAATGAGCAGTTCTTC
TRBV5-1	TRBJ2-2	many	-	CASSSQGNTGELFF	TGCGCCAGCAGCTCCCAGGGGAACACCGGGGAGCTGTTTTTT
TRBV7-6	TRBJ2-7	-	TRBD1	CASSSTGTGNYEQYF	TGTGCCAGCAGCTCGACTGGGACAGGAAACTACGAGCAGTACTTC
TRBV7-9	TRBJ2-3	few	TRBD2	CASSLAWAGVTDTQYF	TGTGCCAGCAGCTTAGCCTGGGCGGGGGTCACAGATACGCAGTATTTT
TRBV7-2	TRBJ2-7	few	-	CASSLEVAGSYEQYF	TGTGCCAGCAGCTTAGAAGTTGCCGGCTCCTACGAGCAGTACTTC
TRBV7-9	TRBJ2-3	-	-	CASSKAGPWQYF	TGTGCCAGCAGCAAAGCAGGCCCGTGGCAGTATTTT
TRBV12-3/TRBV12-4	TRBJ2-3	few	-	CASRSYLLGDTQYF	TGTGCCAGCAGGTCATACCTCTTAGGGGATACGCAGTATTTT
TRBV12-3/TRBV12-4	TRBJ2-2	few	-	CASSLNSGPLFF	TGTGCCAGCAGTTTAAACAGCGGTCCGTTGTTTTTT
TRBV4-1	TRBJ2-7	few	-	CASSQFPWLALPYEQYF	TGCGCCAGCAGCCAGTTCCCTTGGCTAGCGCTACCCTACGAGCAGTACTTC
TRBV29-1	TRBJ2-2	few	TRBD1	CSVEWDSPYSLTGELFF	TGCAGCGTTGAATGGGACAGCCCCTACTCTCTGACCGGGGAGCTGTTTTTT
TRBV7-2	TRBJ2-3	-	-	CASRSLPPTDTQYF	TGTGCCAGCAGATCTTTGCCTCCCACAGATACGCAGTATTTT
TRBV27	TRBJ2-1	few	-	CASSSQGYEQFF	TGTGCCAGCAGTTCTCAGGGGTACGAGCAGTTCTTC
TRBV20-1	TRBJ1-1	few	-	CSAREGNPNTEAFF	TGCAGTGCTAGAGAGGGGAACCCTAACACTGAAGCTTTCTTT
TRBV6-5	TRBJ2-1	-	TRBD1	CASSYSGTGVWNEQFF	TGTGCCAGCAGTTACTCCGGGACAGGGGTCTGGAATGAGCAGTTCTTC
TRBV20-1	TRBJ2-7	-	TRBD1	CSASLQGAYEQYF	TGCAGTGCTAGTTTACAGGGGGCTTACGAGCAGTACTTC
TRBV7-2	TRBJ2-3	few	TRBD2	CASSLPTSGVLISTDTQYF	TGTGCCAGCAGCCTACCGACTAGCGGGGTCCTTATCAGCACAGATACGCAGTATTTT
TRBV6-2/TRBV6-3	TRBJ2-3	-	-	CASSLGRGQDTQYF	TGTGCCAGCAGCCTCGGACGGGGGCAGGATACGCAGTATTTT
TRBV6-2/TRBV6-3	TRBJ2-7	few	TRBD1	CASRNPGQGAEQYF	TGTGCCAGCAGGAACCCGGGACAGGGTGCCGAGCAGTACTTC
TRBV29-1	TRBJ2-5	few	-	CSVEGGWQETQYF	TGCAGCGTTGAAGGGGGGTGGCAGGAGACCCAGTACTTC
TRBV20-1	TRBJ2-2	-	-	CSARPRIYKNNTGELFF	TGCAGTGCTCGCCCCAGGATTTACAAAAACAACACCGGGGAGCTGTTTTTT
TRBV6-5	TRBJ1-2	-	-	CASSYSAGNYGYTF	TGTGCCAGCAGTTACTCGGCAGGGAACTATGGCTACACCTTC
TRBV29-1	TRBJ2-2	few	TRBD2	CSASGTSGGNTGELFF	TGCAGCGCATCCGGGACTAGCGGGGGGAACACCGGGGAGCTGTTTTTT
TRBV20-1	TRBJ2-1	few	TRBD2	CSASTSGGPYNEQFF	TGCAGTGCTAGTACTAGCGGGGGGCCCTACAATGAGCAGTTCTTC
TRBV12-3/TRBV12-4	TRBJ2-3	-	TRBD2	CASSSPTSGGRDTQYF	TGTGCCAGCAGTTCCCCGACTAGCGGGGGAAGAGATACGCAGTATTTT
TRBV9	TRBJ2-7	many	-	CASSPVGATRTGYEQYF	TGTGCCAGCAGCCCAGTCGGCGCCACCCGAACGGGCTACGAGCAGTACTTC
TRBV27	TRBJ2-7	-	-	CASSSGLRGEQYF	TGTGCCAGCAGTTCCGGACTCCGGGGCGAGCAGTACTTC
TRBV7-9	TRBJ2-5	few	TRBD2	CASSHPGLAAKQETQYF	TGTGCCAGCAGCCACCCGGGACTAGCGGCGAAACAAGAGACCCAGTACTTC
TRBV4-2	TRBJ2-5	-	TRBD2	CASSQGLAGAKETQYF	TGTGCCAGCAGCCAAGGACTAGCGGGGGCCAAAGAGACCCAGTACTTC
TRBV9	TRBJ1-5	-	TRBD1	CASSPGTGDNQPQHF	TGTGCCAGCAGCCCCGGGACAGGGGACAATCAGCCCCAGCATTTT
TRBV7-2	TRBJ2-7	-	-	CASSSGVEISYEQYF	TGTGCCAGCAGCTCGGGGGTCGAGATCTCCTACGAGCAGTACTTC
TRBV7-8	TRBJ2-7	-	-	CASSLGLWNSYEQYF	TGTGCCAGCAGCTTAGGACTCTGGAACTCCTACGAGCAGTACTTC
TRBV20-1	TRBJ2-3	few	TRBD2	CSASASGATWADTQYF	TGCAGTGCTAGCGCGAGCGGGGCGACCTGGGCAGATACGCAGTATTTT
TRBV5-1	TRBJ2-1	-	-	CASSTTISGGNEQFF	TGCGCCAGCAGCACTACCATATCCGGTGGTAATGAGCAGTTCTTC
TRBV12-3/TRBV12-4	TRBJ2-1	few	TRBD2	CASSGLAGYNEQFF	TGTGCCAGCAGTGGTCTAGCGGGGTACAATGAGCAGTTCTTC
TRBV5-6	TRBJ2-2	many	-	CASSLRRLANTGELFF	TGTGCCAGCAGTCTTAGGAGATTGGCGAACACCGGGGAGCTGTTTTTT
TRBV18	TRBJ1-1	-	-	CASSPQRQRNTEAFF	TGTGCCAGCTCACCTCAACGACAGAGGAACACTGAAGCTTTCTTT
TRBV7-2	TRBJ2-7	-	-	CASSSGTFSYEQYF	TGTGCCAGCAGCTCCGGGACTTTCTCCTACGAGCAGTACTTC
TRBV20-1	TRBJ2-1	-	-	CSAHRGIRVLYEQFF	TGCAGTGCTCACCGGGGGATCAGGGTACTCTATGAGCAGTTCTTC
TRBV7-2	TRBJ2-3	many	-	CASSFSGRGLWGTDTQYF	TGTGCCAGCAGCTTCTCAGGGAGGGGGCTGTGGGGCACAGATACGCAGTATTTT
TRBV6-2/TRBV6-3	TRBJ2-1	few	-	CASSFSLGNEQFF	TGTGCCAGCAGTTTTTCCCTAGGCAATGAGCAGTTCTTC
TRBV10-3	TRBJ2-2	-	-	CALSSQPWVGILGTGELFF	TGTGCCCTCTCCTCTCAACCTTGGGTTGGGATTCTAGGCACCGGGGAGCTGTTTTTT
TRBV10-3	TRBJ2-2	few	-	CAISESATNTGELFF	TGTGCCATCAGTGAGTCAGCCACGAACACCGGGGAGCTGTTTTTT
TRBV2	TRBJ2-7	-	-	CASRQSYEQYF	TGTGCCAGCAGGCAGTCCTACGAGCAGTACTTC
TRBV4-2	TRBJ1-6	-	-	CASSRTRWNLHF	TGTGCCAGCAGCCGGACAAGGTGGAACCTCCACTTT
TRBV7-2	TRBJ2-1	few	-	CASSPDSGTIANEQFF	TGTGCCAGCAGCCCCGACTCCGGGACCATAGCAAATGAGCAGTTCTTC
TRBV4-3	TRBJ2-7	few	TRBD2	CASSQDWASGKNEQYF	TGCGCCAGCAGCCAAGATTGGGCTAGCGGGAAAAACGAGCAGTACTTC